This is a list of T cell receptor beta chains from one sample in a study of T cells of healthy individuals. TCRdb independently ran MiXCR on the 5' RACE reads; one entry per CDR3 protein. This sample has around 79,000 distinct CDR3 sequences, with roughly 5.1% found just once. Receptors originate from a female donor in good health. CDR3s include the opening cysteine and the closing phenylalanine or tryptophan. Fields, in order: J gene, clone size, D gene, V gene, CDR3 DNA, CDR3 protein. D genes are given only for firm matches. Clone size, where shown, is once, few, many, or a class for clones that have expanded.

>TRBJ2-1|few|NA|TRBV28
TGTGCCAGCAGTCCACCCAACAGGATGGGTAGCAACAATGAGCAGTTCTTC
CASSPPNRMGSNNEQFF
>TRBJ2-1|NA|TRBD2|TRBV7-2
TGTGCCAGCAGCCCGCTAAGCGGGAGCTCCTACAATGAGCAGTTCTTC
CASSPLSGSSYNEQFF
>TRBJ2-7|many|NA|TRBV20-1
TGCAGTGCTAGAGAATGGGACGGCGACTACGAGCAGTACTTC
CSAREWDGDYEQYF
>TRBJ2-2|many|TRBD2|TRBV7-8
TGTGCCAGCAGCTTAGGGGCTAGCGGGAATCCCGGGGAGCTGTTTTTT
CASSLGASGNPGELFF
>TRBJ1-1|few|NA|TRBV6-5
TGTGCCAGCAGTTCCAGGGAAAGGGCTGAAGCTTTCTTT
CASSSRERAEAFF
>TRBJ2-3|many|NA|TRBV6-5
TGTGCCAGCAGTTACGGGGACGACACAGATACGCAGTATTTT
CASSYGDDTDTQYF
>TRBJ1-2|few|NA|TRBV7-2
TGTGCCAGCAGCTTGTCAGGGTTGGAAGTTTTCTATGGCTACACCTTC
CASSLSGLEVFYGYTF
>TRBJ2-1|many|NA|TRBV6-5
TGTGCCAGCAGACCGGGGAGCTCCTACAATGAGCAGTTCTTC
CASRPGSSYNEQFF
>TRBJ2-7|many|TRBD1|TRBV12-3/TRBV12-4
TGTGCCAGCAGTACACCTACGGGGACAGGGCACGACGAGCAGTACTTC
CASSTPTGTGHDEQYF
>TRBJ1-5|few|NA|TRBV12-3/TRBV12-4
TGTGCCAGCAGTCGACTGACAAATCAGCCCCAGCATTTT
CASSRLTNQPQHF
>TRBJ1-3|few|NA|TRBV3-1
TGTGCCAGCAGCTGGGCCCTCTCTGGAAACACCATATATTTT
CASSWALSGNTIYF
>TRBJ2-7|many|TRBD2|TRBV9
TGTGCCAGCAGCGCTGGACTAGCGGGAGCCTTTAGGCCCTACGAGCAGTACTTC
CASSAGLAGAFRPYEQYF
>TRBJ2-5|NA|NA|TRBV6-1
TGTGCCAGCAGTTTCGACCTGAGGGAGACCCAGTACTTC
CASSFDLRETQYF
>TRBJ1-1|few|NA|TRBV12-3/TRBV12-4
TGTGCCAGCACCTCTGCCTGGGGGGGTCCCGAAGCTTTCTTT
CASTSAWGGPEAFF
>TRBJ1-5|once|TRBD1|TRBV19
TGTGCCAGTAACGGCAGGGGGCTCAATCAGCCCCAGCATTTT
CASNGRGLNQPQHF
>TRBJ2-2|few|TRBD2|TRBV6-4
TGTGCCAGCAAAGCGGGAGGTGGATGGACCGGGGAGCTGTTTTTT
CASKAGGGWTGELFF
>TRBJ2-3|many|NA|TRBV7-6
TGTGCCAGCAGCTTAAGGCAGGGAAGCACAGATACGCAGTATTTT
CASSLRQGSTDTQYF
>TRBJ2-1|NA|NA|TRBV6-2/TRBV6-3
TGTGCCAGCAGTCAAGGGATACCGAGCTCCTACAATGAGCAGTTCTTC
CASSQGIPSSYNEQFF
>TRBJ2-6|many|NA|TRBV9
TGTGCCAGCAGCGTCCTGACCTCTGGGGCCAACGTCCTGACTTTC
CASSVLTSGANVLTF
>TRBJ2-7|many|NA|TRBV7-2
TGTGCCAGCAGCTCCGCCGGGCGTACGAGGCAGTACTTC
CASSSAGRTRQYF
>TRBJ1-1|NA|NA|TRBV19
TGTGCCAGTAGTTCAATCCGGGGAAGGCCTAGCGGAGCTTTCTTT
CASSSIRGRPSGAFF
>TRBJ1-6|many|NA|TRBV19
TGTGCCAGTAGTATGGATTGGGGGTTGAATTCACCCCTCCACTTT
CASSMDWGLNSPLHF
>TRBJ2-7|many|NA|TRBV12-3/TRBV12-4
TGTGCCAGCAGACAGGAATCCTACGAGCAGTACTTC
CASRQESYEQYF